Detailed here is one TCR beta chain. This sample is drawn from a study of blood T cell repertoires in COVID-19. Turning to the study itself: Acute and convalescent COVID-19 specimens originated in the United States, Italy and Spain. PBMCs, B-cell-depleted T cells, or T cells provided the cDNA or gDNA that made up the material.

Looked up from germline, CDR1 is KGHSH and CDR2 is LQKENI. V gave up 5 bases and J gave up 2 bases, with 19 bases separating them. The CDR3 loop spans 18 amino acids. As handled by the study authors: Quantification of nucleated cells was approximated via reference gene primer amplification. Sequencing used immunoSEQ multiplex PCR; TCRdb keeps in-frame clones, though not all of them. The DNA gave D and trimming, while V, J and clone size come from that table. This table holds approximately 230,000 clones, 70% to 90% found once. This clonotype was obtained from a man under 40 who had recovered from COVID-19. The chain carries TRBV18 and TRBJ2-6, with a tentative D call TRBD1 (5 bases). Material for sequencing was peripheral blood. The CDR3: CASSSPQGTGTGANVLTF. The CDR3 DNA sequence: TGTGCCAGCTCATCCCCCCAGGGTACAGGTACTGGGGCCAACGTCCTGACTTTC. The whole variable domain, filled in from reference TRBV18 and TRBJ2-6, reads NAGVMQNPRHLVRRRGQEARLRCSPMKGHSHVYWYRQLPEEGLKFMVYLQKENIIDESGMPKERFSAEFPKEGPSILRIQQVVRGDSAAYFCASSSPQGTGTGANVLTFGAGSRLTVL.